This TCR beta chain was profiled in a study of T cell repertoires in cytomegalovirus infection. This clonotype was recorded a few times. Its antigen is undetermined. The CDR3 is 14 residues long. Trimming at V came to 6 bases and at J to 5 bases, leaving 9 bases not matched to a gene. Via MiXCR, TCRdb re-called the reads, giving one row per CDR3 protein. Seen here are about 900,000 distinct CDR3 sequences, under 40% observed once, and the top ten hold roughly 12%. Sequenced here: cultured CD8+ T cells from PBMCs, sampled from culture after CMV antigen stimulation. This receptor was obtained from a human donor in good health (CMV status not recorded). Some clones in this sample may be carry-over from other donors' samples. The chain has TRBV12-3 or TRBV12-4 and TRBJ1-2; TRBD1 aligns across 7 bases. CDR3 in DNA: TGTGCCAGCAGCCCGGGACAGTCCGCGTATGGCTACACCTTC. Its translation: CASSPGQSAYGYTF.